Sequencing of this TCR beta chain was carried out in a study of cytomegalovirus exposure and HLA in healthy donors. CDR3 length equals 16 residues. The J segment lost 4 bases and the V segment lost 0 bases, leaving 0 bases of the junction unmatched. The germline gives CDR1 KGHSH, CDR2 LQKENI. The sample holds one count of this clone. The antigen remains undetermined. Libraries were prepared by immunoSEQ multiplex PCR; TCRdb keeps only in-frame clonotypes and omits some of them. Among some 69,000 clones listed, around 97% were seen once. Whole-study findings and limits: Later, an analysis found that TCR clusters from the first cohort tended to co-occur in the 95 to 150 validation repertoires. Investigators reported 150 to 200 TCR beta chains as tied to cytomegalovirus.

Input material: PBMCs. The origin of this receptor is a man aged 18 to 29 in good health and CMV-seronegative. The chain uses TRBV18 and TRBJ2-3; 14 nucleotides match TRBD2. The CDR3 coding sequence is TGTGCCAGCTCACCACCGGGACTAGCGGGAGCAGATACGCAGTATTTT. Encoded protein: CASSPPGLAGADTQYF.